These 28 T cell receptor beta chains were all obtained from the same sample, sequenced in a study of T-cell memory formation after mild COVID-19. From the 5' RACE reads, TCRdb called clonotypes with MiXCR, one entry per CDR3 protein. The data hold roughly 450,000 distinct CDR3 sequences, with about 20% observed a single time. The sample comprised PBMCs or a T cell subset sorted from them (not recorded which). The receptors stem from an adult woman who had mild COVID-19 (a few samples of this study predate the infection). Cell type and time point are not known.

This clonotype has a handful of counts. This chain links TRBV27 with TRBJ2-1, with 11 bases identical to TRBD1. The CDR3 runs 15 residues. J gave up 7 bases and V 2 bases, and 4 bases lay outside the gene matches. Germline values: CDR1 MNHEY, CDR2 SMNVEV (reference sequence). The CDR3 DNA sequence: TGTGCCAGCAGTTTAAGCGGACAGGGGGCAAATGAGCAGTTCTTC. Amino acid sequence: CASSLSGQGANEQFF.

This clonotype has ten or more counts. This chain uses TRBV24-1 with TRBJ2-7; 9 bases line up with TRBD1. Germline V gene lookup returns CDR1 KGHDR and CDR2 SFDVKD. The J segment lost 1 base and the V segment lost 12 bases, leaving 3 bases of the junction unmatched. The CDR3 is 12 amino acids. CDR3 sequence reads: CAAGTGSYEQYF. The CDR3 nucleotides read TGTGCCGCCGGGACAGGGTCCTACGAGCAGTACTTC.

The DNA of the CDR3 is TGTGCCAGCAGCTCCCAAACTCACAATGAGCAGTTCTTC. Translating gives CASSSQTHNEQFF. The chain links TRBV7-2 to TRBJ2-1; D unresolved. The CDR3 is 13 amino acids. Trimming took 4 bases from V and 5 from J, leaving 9 bases between them. Germline CDR1 SGHTA, CDR2 FQGNSA.

CDR3: CASSTSRGDTQYF. In DNA form, the CDR3 reads TGTGCCAGCAGTACCTCAAGGGGGGATACGCAGTATTTT. The rearrangement uses TRBV6-5 and TRBJ2-3; TRBD1 is a possible D gene (6 bases). Germline CDR1 MNHEY, CDR2 SVGAGI. V was trimmed by 5 bases and J by 6 bases, leaving 12 bases between them. The CDR3 extends over 13 amino acids.

The chain recombines TRBV12-3 or TRBV12-4 with TRBJ2-7; D possibly corresponds to TRBD1 (6 bases). Trimming removed 5 bases at V and 3 bases at J, with 11 bases between. This CDR3 is built from 13 residues. The CDR3 spells CASSPVQGYEQYF. The CDR3 nucleotides are TGTGCCAGCAGTCCCGTACAGGGCTACGAGCAGTACTTC.

This clonotype was picked up a small number of times. This chain uses TRBV12-3 or TRBV12-4 with TRBJ2-3; D may be TRBD2 (7 bases). Trimming left V 7 bases short and J 2 bases short, with 28 bases between. The CDR3 length is 19 residues. The CDR3 DNA follows: TGTGCCAGCACCCTCGGCCTATTAACCGGGGGGCTTATCACAGATACGCAGTATTTT. It specifies CASTLGLLTGGLITDTQYF.

V gene TRBV6-2 or TRBV6-3 combines with J gene TRBJ2-7, with 11 bases aligning to TRBD2. Per germline, CDR1 MNHEY and CDR2 SVGEGT. The V segment lost 11 bases and the J segment 6 bases; nucleotides outside the gene matches: 12. The CDR3 loop spans 14 amino acids. The CDR3 here is CAGALAGGGGEQYF. For the CDR3, the DNA is TGTGCCGGAGCCCTAGCGGGAGGAGGTGGCGAGCAGTACTTC.

The genes are TRBV7-3 and TRBJ2-4; D gene unclear. The CDR3 is 13 amino acids. Trimming removed 4 bases from V and 6 bases from J, with 10 bases in between. Germline CDR1 is SGHTA and CDR2 is FQGTGA. CDR3 region: CASSSPPVNIQYF. The DNA for the CDR3 is TGTGCCAGCAGCTCCCCCCCTGTAAACATTCAGTACTTC.

This clonotype was detected only a few times. The J gene is TRBJ2-5, the V gene TRBV5-1, with D unresolved. V shed 0 bases and J shed 5 bases, with 5 bases lying between them. CDR3 length: 12 amino acids. Germline CDR1 and CDR2: SGHRS and YFSETQ. CDR3 DNA: TGCGCCAGCAGCTTGGAGTCGGAGACCCAGTACTTC. Protein: CASSLESETQYF. The full variable domain, completed using reference TRBV5-1 and TRBJ2-5, is KAGVTQTPRYLIKTRGQQVTLSCSPISGHRSVSWYQQTPGQGLQFLFEYFSETQRNKGNFPGRFSGRQFSNSRSEMNVSTLELGDSALYLCASSLESETQYFGPGTRLLVL.

V is TRBV12-3 or TRBV12-4 and J is TRBJ1-5, with D unclear. V was pared by 0 bases and J by 0 bases, with 9 bases between. This CDR3 comprises 16 residues. The CDR3: CASSLAGLYSNQPQHF. The CDR3 DNA reads as TGTGCCAGCAGTTTAGCGGGCCTGTATAGCAATCAGCCCCAGCATTTT.

The V gene is TRBV5-4, the J gene TRBJ2-7, with D unclear. Germline CDR1 reads SGHNT; CDR2 reads YYREEE (reference sequence). The CDR3 has 15 residues. V lost 4 bases, J lost 3 bases, and 17 bases lay in between. For the CDR3, the DNA is TGTGCCAGCAGCCCGAGCGTCCGAGACAACTACGAGCAGTACTTC. Amino acids: CASSPSVRDNYEQYF.

The chain uses TRBV19 and TRBJ2-1; 11 positions match TRBD2. Trimming at V came to 6 bases and at J to 6 bases, leaving 13 bases not matched to a gene. Germline CDR1 is LNHDA and CDR2 is SQIVND (reference sequence). The CDR3 runs 17 residues. The CDR3 DNA reads TGTGCCAGTAGGCCCCAGACTAGCGGGACCCCACGCAATGAGCAGTTCTTC. Translated, it gives CASRPQTSGTPRNEQFF.

This clonotype was seen a few times. V gene TRBV30 combines with J gene TRBJ1-2; D not certain. The V gene lost 0 bases and the J gene lost 5 bases, with 10 bases spanning the gap. The CDR3 has 13 residues. Per the germline V gene, CDR1 is GTSNPN and CDR2 is SVGIG (reference sequence). The DNA for the CDR3 is TGTGCCTGGAGTGTTGATAGTCTGTATGGCTACACCTTC. This sequence encodes CAWSVDSLYGYTF. The full variable domain, completed using reference TRBV30 and TRBJ1-2, is SQTIHQWPATLVQPVGSPLSLECTVEGTSNPNLYWYRQAAGRGLQLLFYSVGIGQISSEVPQNLSASRPQDRQFILSSKKLLLSDSGFYLCAWSVDSLYGYTFGSGTRLTVV.

The gene calls are TRBV25-1 and TRBJ2-7; no clear D. Germline CDR1 is MGHDK and CDR2 is SYGVNS. The CDR3 has 18 amino acids. Deletions cut 3 bases from V and 3 bases from J, with 24 bases between. Here the CDR3 reads CASSDSGRFEDIGYEQYF. The DNA of the CDR3 is TGTGCCAGCAGTGACTCCGGAAGGTTTGAGGATATCGGCTACGAGCAGTACTTC.

CDR3: CASIEGVGKPQHF. The CDR3 DNA is TGTGCCAGCATTGAGGGGGTTGGGAAGCCCCAGCATTTT. This chain joins TRBV2 and TRBJ1-5; TRBD1 might be the D (6 bases). Between the trimmed V and J ends, which lost 7 bases and 8 bases, there was a span of 15 bases. Germline V gene sequence: CDR1 SNHLY, CDR2 FYNNEI. There are 13 residues in the CDR3.

In this sample, this clonotype turned up many times. This chain connects TRBV20-1 to TRBJ2-3, with unresolved D. V dropped 3 bases and J dropped 3 bases, with 16 bases sitting between them. Germline values: CDR1 DFQATT, CDR2 SNEGSKA (reference sequence). CDR3 length: 15 amino acids. Here the CDR3 reads CSASPAGQGTDTQYF. CDR3 coding DNA: TGCAGTGCTAGCCCCGCCGGTCAAGGGACAGATACGCAGTATTTT.

The chain employs TRBV7-9 and TRBJ2-7; 9 bases agree with TRBD1. Germline V gene data show CDR1 as SEHNR and CDR2 as FQNEAQ (reference sequence). Trimming at V came to 5 bases and at J to 7 bases, leaving 9 bases not matched to a gene. The CDR3 has 14 residues. The CDR3 is CASSHRDRVVEQYF. CDR3 nucleotide sequence: TGTGCCAGCAGCCACCGGGACAGGGTTGTAGAGCAGTACTTC.

The sample holds a few counts of this clonotype. The chain combines TRBV6-5 with TRBJ2-1, with D perhaps TRBD2 (6 bases). Trimming took 8 bases from V and 3 from J, leaving 17 bases between them. Germline V gene data show CDR1 as MNHEY and CDR2 as SVGAGI. The CDR3 has 15 amino acids. In DNA form, the CDR3 reads TGTGCCAGCGCCCATGGTACCGGGGGCTACAATGAGCAGTTCTTC. Its protein is CASAHGTGGYNEQFF.

This chain uses TRBV4-2 with TRBJ2-3; 10 nucleotides agree with TRBD2. Losses at the gene ends were 1 base for V and 1 base for J; bases not matched to a gene: 17. This CDR3 has 21 amino acids. Per the germline V gene, CDR1 is LGHNA and CDR2 is YNFKEQ. The CDR3 DNA sequence: TGTGCCAGCAGCCAAGTATTTGAGCGGGAGGGCCAAACGAGTCGCACAGATACGCAGTATTTT. Translation gives CASSQVFEREGQTSRTDTQYF.

This clonotype was recorded a few times. V and J are TRBV21-1 and TRBJ1-2; no check of the table's D call, TRBD1, against the DNA was made. TRBV21-1 is a pseudogene segment. CDR3 length: 17 amino acids. CDR3 amino acids: CASSRPFRTRVNYGYTF. Written as DNA, the CDR3 is TGTGCCAGCAGCAGACCGTTTAGGACCAGGGTAAACTATGGCTACACCTTC.

This clonotype is a singleton in its sample. The chain couples TRBV6-5 to TRBJ1-6; D remains ambiguous. CDR1 and CDR2 from the germline V gene are MNHEY and SVGAGI. Trimming took off 0 bases at V and 10 bases at J, with 7 bases between the two ends. The CDR3 runs to 13 residues. The DNA of the CDR3 is TGTGCCAGCAGTTACTCGAGAAGCTCACCCCTCCACTTT. Translation gives CASSYSRSSPLHF.

The chain combines TRBV4-1 with TRBJ2-7; TRBD2 might be the D (6 bases). The CDR3 contains 15 residues. Germline V CDR1 and CDR2: MGHRA, YSYEKL. With 4 bases removed from V and 2 bases from J, the gap between germline ends came to 15 bases. The DNA of the CDR3 is TGCGCCAGCAGCCCTGTAACGGGGGTGACCTACGAGCAGTACTTC. Its translation: CASSPVTGVTYEQYF.

The rearrangement uses TRBV6-2 or TRBV6-3 and TRBJ2-3, with 9 bases lining up with TRBD1. Per germline, CDR1 MNHEY and CDR2 SVGEGT. Losses at the gene ends were 5 bases for V and 0 bases for J; bases not matched to a gene: 3. The CDR3 consists of 15 residues. CDR3 coding DNA: TGTGCCAGCAGTCGACAGGGGGTGAGCACAGATACGCAGTATTTT. It codes for CASSRQGVSTDTQYF.

The chain has TRBV28 and TRBJ2-7; 7 nucleotides match TRBD1. Looked up from germline, CDR1 is MDHEN and CDR2 is SYDVKM. The CDR3 spans 14 residues. V lost 7 bases and J lost 3; bases outside the gene matches: 9. CDR3 in DNA: TGTGCCAGCACCCCGGGACAGACTAACTACGAGCAGTACTTC. Residues: CASTPGQTNYEQYF.

Only a few counts were recorded for this clonotype. The chain is built from TRBV30 and TRBJ1-2; a weak D match, TRBD1 (5 bases). The CDR3 length is 15 residues. V was cut by 0 bases and J by 6 bases, with 17 bases left in between. The V gene's germline CDR1 is GTSNPN and CDR2 SVGIG (reference sequence). As DNA, the CDR3 is TGTGCCTGGAGTGTGGGGGTGTGGGAGCCCGATGGCTACACCTTC. It specifies CAWSVGVWEPDGYTF.

This clonotype has more than one count but fewer than ten. This chain links TRBV20-1 with TRBJ2-4, with 7 bases identical to TRBD2. The ends lost 5 bases at V and 1 base at J; junction bases unmatched: 11. CDR1 is DFQATT, CDR2 SNEGSKA, per germline (reference sequence). CDR3 size: 16 residues. CDR3 DNA: TGCAGTGCTGTCAGACCCGGGCGGGGGGCCAAAAACATTCAGTACTTC. It encodes CSAVRPGRGAKNIQYF.

This clonotype showed up many times. The J gene is TRBJ2-5, the V gene TRBV12-3 or TRBV12-4; no firm D call. The CDR3 is 14 amino acids. Trimming cost V 2 bases and J 0 bases, with 7 bases left between them. In DNA, the CDR3 is TGTGCCAGCAGTTTATGGGTGAACCAAGAGACCCAGTACTTC. It encodes CASSLWVNQETQYF.

The V call is TRBV11-2, the J call TRBJ1-2, with D hard to call. CDR3 length: 14 amino acids. Trimming cost V 5 bases and J 1 base, with 11 bases left between them. Germline V lookup: CDR1 SGHAT, CDR2 FQNNGV. The CDR3 here is CASSRISVNYGYTF. CDR3 nucleotide sequence: TGTGCCAGCAGCCGTATTTCAGTTAACTATGGCTACACCTTC. Looking up the rest from reference TRBV11-2 and TRBJ1-2 gives the full variable domain: EAGVAQSPRYKIIEKRQSVAFWCNPISGHATLYWYQQILGQGPKLLIQFQNNGVVDDSQLPKDRFSAERLKGVDSTLKIQPAKLEDSAVYLCASSRISVNYGYTFGSGTRLTVV.